This entry lists 21 T cell receptor beta chains sequenced from one sample in a study of CD8+CD57+ T cells in acquired aplastic anemia. Patients picked for sequencing had shown CD8+CD57+ cell expansion detected by flow cytometry. Investigators profiled TCR beta VDJ and CDR3 from genomic DNA template. TCRdb used MiXCR to reprocess the reads, holding one entry per CDR3 protein. The repertoire includes 75,000 to 100,000 distinct CDR3 sequences, roughly two thirds of them detected once, and approximately 65% sits in the top ten. Sequencing input: sorted CD4+, CD8+, or CD8+CD57+ T cells (not recorded which) from PBMCs. These TCRs come from a human donor with aplastic anemia.

This clonotype was picked up a small number of times. The chain uses TRBV20-1 and TRBJ2-7; 11 nucleotides line up with TRBD2. The V and J ends lost 6 bases and 4 bases, in that order; junction bases with no gene match: 8. Germline-derived CDR1 and CDR2 are DFQATT and SNEGSKA (reference sequence). The CDR3 runs to 14 residues. Here the CDR3 reads CSAVLAGAGYEQYF. The CDR3 DNA reads TGCAGTGCCGTACTAGCGGGGGCGGGTTACGAGCAGTACTTC.

In regard to this clonotype: An end of the junction differs from the germline gene, which may be a read error. This sequence joins TRBV6-5 and TRBJ2-7; D is uncertain. Germline V gene data show CDR1 as MNHEY and CDR2 as SVGAGI. This CDR3 has 15 amino acids. CDR3 nucleotides: TGTGCCAGCAGTTACTCGAGTTACGGTTCCTACGAGCAGCACTTC. It translates to CASSYSSYGSYEQHF.

Here the CDR3 DNA reads TGTGCCAGCAGCCAACCCCTCTTGCGGGGGATGTACAATGAGCAGTTCTTC. Translating gives CASSQPLLRGMYNEQFF. The chain joins TRBV4-2 to TRBJ2-1, with 7 nucleotides matching TRBD2. CDR1 and CDR2 from the germline V gene are LGHNA and YNFKEQ. This CDR3 has 17 amino acids. Germline trimming cut 2 bases from V and 4 bases from J; bases unmatched to any gene: 11.

The chain has TRBV11-3 and TRBJ2-7; 9 bases map to TRBD1. Germline values: CDR1 SGHNT, CDR2 YENEEA. The CDR3 loop spans 15 amino acids. The V and J ends lost 3 bases and 8 bases, in that order; junction bases with no gene match: 11. CDR3 region: CASSFSQGAGEKQYF. CDR3 DNA sequence: TGTGCCAGCAGCTTTTCACAGGGGGCTGGGGAAAAGCAGTACTTC.

Details on this clonotype: One end of the junction fails to match germline, which may point to a read error. The genes are TRBV7-8 and TRBJ1-5, with D possibly TRBD1 on 5 matching bases. The germline gives CDR1 SGHVS, CDR2 FQNEAQ. The CDR3 totals 13 residues. The CDR3 coding sequence is TGTGCCAGGTGGGGGGATAGCAATCAGCCCCAGCATTTC. It is translated as CARWGDSNQPQHF.

The genes are TRBV12-3 or TRBV12-4 and TRBJ2-7; D unresolved. V gave up 1 base and J gave up 5 bases, with 9 bases separating them. The CDR3 totals 13 residues. Written as DNA, the CDR3 is TGTGCCAGCAGTTTAGTAAGTGGTAACGAGCAGTACTTC. Protein: CASSLVSGNEQYF.

This chain joins TRBV6-1 and TRBJ2-7; D might be TRBD1 (6 bases). Trimming took 6 bases from V and 3 from J, leaving 15 bases between them. Looked up from germline, CDR1 is MNHNS and CDR2 is SASEGT. There are 14 residues in the CDR3. The CDR3 DNA sequence: TGTGCCAGCAGCCTCAATGGACAGCTCTACGAGCAGTACTTC. Translated: CASSLNGQLYEQYF.

V usage is TRBV9 and J usage is TRBJ1-1, with 8 positions matching TRBD1. CDR1 is SGDLS and CDR2 is YYNGEE in the germline V gene. The CDR3 is 13 amino acids. The V gene end was trimmed by 2 bases and the J gene end by 7 bases; junction bases not matched to a gene: 4. CDR3 loop: CASSVGQGVEAFF. For the CDR3, the DNA is TGTGCCAGCAGCGTCGGACAGGGCGTTGAAGCTTTCTTT.

The V call is TRBV12-3 or TRBV12-4, the J call TRBJ2-5; a possible D gene is TRBD2 (6 bases). The CDR3 sequence is 13 residues long. V was shortened by 8 bases and J by 3 bases, with 13 bases between the two germline ends. CDR3 bases: TGTGCCAGCGCGGGGCTCGGAAAAGAGACCCAGTACTTC. Translation gives CASAGLGKETQYF.

The chain has TRBV2 and TRBJ2-3, with no clear D. CDR3 length: 12 amino acids. The germline gives CDR1 SNHLY, CDR2 FYNNEI. The V end lost 11 bases, the J end lost 0 bases, and 9 bases lay between the germline ends. The CDR3 bases are TGTGCCGGCGGTTTCAGCACAGATACGCAGTATTTT. Its protein product is CAGGFSTDTQYF.

The chain combines TRBV25-1 with TRBJ1-6; 8 nucleotides agree with TRBD1. This CDR3 spans 15 amino acids. In germline, CDR1 is MGHDK, CDR2 SYGVNS. The J segment lost 7 bases and the V segment lost 2 bases, leaving 4 bases of the junction unmatched. The CDR3 DNA reads as TGTGCCAGCAGTGAAAGACAGGGGAGAAATTCACCCCTCCACTTT. This codes for CASSERQGRNSPLHF.

The gene calls are TRBV4-2 and TRBJ1-1; D is possibly TRBD1 (6 bases). The CDR3 spans 16 residues. Trimming removed 4 bases at V and 1 base at J, with 16 bases between. The V gene's germline CDR1 is LGHNA and CDR2 YNFKEQ. CDR3 loop: CASSLTSTGRNTEAFF. CDR3 nucleotide sequence: TGTGCCAGCAGCCTTACGTCGACAGGCCGGAACACTGAAGCTTTCTTT.

The chain is built from TRBV20-1 and TRBJ2-1, with 7 nucleotides matching TRBD1. Germline V gene data show CDR1 as DFQATT and CDR2 as SNEGSKA (reference sequence). The junction had 9 bases not matched to a gene; V was cut back by 3 bases and J by 10 bases. This CDR3 region has 13 residues. The CDR3, as DNA: TGCAGTGCTAGCGAGGTAGGGGGCAGAGAGCAGTTCTTC. This codes for CSASEVGGREQFF.

CDR3 nucleotides: TGTGCCACCAGCAGAACAAAGGAAGCAGGGGGAAAAGGCTACACCTTC. It encodes CATSRTKEAGGKGYTF. The chain carries TRBV15 and TRBJ1-2, with 7 bases identical to TRBD1. The CDR3 is 16 amino acids. The V gene's germline CDR1 is LNHNV and CDR2 YYDKDF (reference sequence). J lost 8 bases, V lost 2 bases, and 14 bases had no gene match.

CDR3 in DNA: TGTGCCAGTAGGGGGACTAGCGCTTTCAATGAGCAGTTCTTC. Translating it yields CASRGTSAFNEQFF. This chain connects TRBV19 to TRBJ2-1, with 10 bases that match TRBD2. Germline assignment: CDR1 LNHDA and CDR2 SQIVND (reference sequence). This CDR3 contains 14 residues. Germline trimming cut 6 bases from V and 6 bases from J; bases unmatched to any gene: 5.

This chain uses TRBV24-1 with TRBJ1-2, with D possibly being TRBD1 (6 bases). Trimming took 3 bases from V and 4 from J, leaving 11 bases between them. This CDR3 region has 14 residues. CDR1 is KGHDR and CDR2 is SFDVKD in the germline V gene. CDR3 DNA: TGTGCCACCAGTGATCGGACAGCGGCCTATGGCTACACCTTC. Translating it yields CATSDRTAAYGYTF.

J is TRBJ2-7 and V is TRBV25-1; D is perhaps TRBD1 (6 bases). The CDR3 runs 15 residues. Trimming left V 0 bases short and J 2 bases short, with 11 bases between. CDR1 is MGHDK and CDR2 is SYGVNS in the germline V gene. CDR3 loop: CASSEYPTGPYEQYF. The CDR3 nucleotides are TGTGCCAGCAGTGAATACCCGACAGGACCCTACGAGCAGTACTTC.

The sample holds a few counts of this clonotype. The V gene is TRBV19, the J gene TRBJ2-7, with 11 bases fitting TRBD2. The CDR3 extends over 15 amino acids. Germline V gene sequence: CDR1 LNHDA, CDR2 SQIVND (reference sequence). With 4 bases clipped from V and 6 bases from J, the junction kept 8 bases outside the gene matches. The CDR3 region is CASSTYLAGGPEQYF. CDR3 sequence (DNA): TGTGCCAGTAGTACTTACCTAGCGGGAGGACCCGAGCAGTACTTC.

Remarks on this clonotype: Mismatch with germline at one junction end may stem from a read error. V is TRBV10-2 and J is TRBJ2-2; TRBD1 agrees at 9 bases. Germline-derived CDR1 and CDR2 are WSHSY and SAAADI. This CDR3 contains 16 residues. The DNA for the CDR3 is TGCGCCAGCAGCTACACAGGGGGCACTCGCGGTGGGGGGCTGTTTTTT. The encoded protein is CASSYTGGTRGGGLFF.

This chain links TRBV6-5 with TRBJ1-2, with TRBD1 identical over 7 bases. Germline trimming cut 0 bases from V and 2 bases from J; bases unmatched to any gene: 6. Germline values: CDR1 MNHEY, CDR2 SVGAGI. The CDR3 covers 16 residues. CDR3 protein: CASSYSNDRANYGYTF. The CDR3 bases are TGTGCCAGCAGTTACTCGAACGACAGGGCCAACTATGGCTACACCTTC.

This chain links TRBV5-1 with TRBJ2-7; D gene ambiguous. The germline gives CDR1 SGHRS, CDR2 YFSETQ. The germline V and J ends were trimmed by 0 bases and 3 bases, with 10 bases remaining between them. The CDR3 consists of 14 residues. CDR3 sequence (DNA): TGCGCCAGCAGCTTGGCCGCTGGGGACTACGAGCAGTACTTC. It translates to CASSLAAGDYEQYF.